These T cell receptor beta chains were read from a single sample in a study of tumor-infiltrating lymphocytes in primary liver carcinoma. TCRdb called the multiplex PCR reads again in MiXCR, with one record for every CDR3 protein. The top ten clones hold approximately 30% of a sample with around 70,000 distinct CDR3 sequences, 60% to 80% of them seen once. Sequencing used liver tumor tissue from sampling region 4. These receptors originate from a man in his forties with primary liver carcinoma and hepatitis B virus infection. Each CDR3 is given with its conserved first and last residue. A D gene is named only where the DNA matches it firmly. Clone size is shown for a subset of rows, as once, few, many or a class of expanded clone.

CDR3: CASSLEGSYSPLHF
DNA: TGTGCCAGCAGCTTAGAAGGGAGTTATTCACCCCTCCACTTT
D: -
V: TRBV11-2
J: TRBJ1-6
size: medium-sized

CDR3: CASSLGEGWHEQFF
DNA: TGTGCCAGCAGCCTGGGAGAGGGATGGCATGAGCAGTTCTTC
D: -
V: TRBV7-3
J: TRBJ2-1
size: -

CDR3: CASSPPAEAGSYNEQFF
DNA: TGTGCCAGCAGCCCCCCCGCGGAAGCAGGCTCCTACAACGAGCAGTTCTTC
D: -
V: TRBV11-2
J: TRBJ2-1
size: once

CDR3: CASSFLLAGVDTQYF
DNA: TGTGCCAGCAGTTTTTTACTAGCGGGAGTGGATACGCAGTATTTT
D: TRBD2
V: TRBV12-3/TRBV12-4
J: TRBJ2-3
size: many

CDR3: CNVDRESNEQFF
DNA: TGCAACGTTGATCGGGAATCCAATGAGCAGTTCTTC
D: -
V: TRBV29-1
J: TRBJ2-1
size: once

CDR3: CANASRGANVLTF
DNA: TGTGCCAATGCCTCTCGTGGGGCCAACGTCCTGACTTTC
D: -
V: TRBV10-3
J: TRBJ2-6
size: -

CDR3: CASRTRGSAHLESQYF
DNA: TGTGCCAGCAGAACCCGGGGCTCGGCCCACCTAGAGAGCCAGTACTTC
D: -
V: TRBV11-2
J: TRBJ2-5
size: -

CDR3: CPSSRISGLDPNERFF
DNA: TGTCCCAGCAGCCGGATATCAGGACTAGATCCCAATGAGCGGTTCTTC
D: TRBD2
V: TRBV4-2
J: TRBJ2-1
size: -

CDR3: CASSHLAGEETQYF
DNA: TGTGCCAGCAGCCATCTAGCGGGAGAAGAGACCCAGTACTTC
D: TRBD2
V: TRBV3-1
J: TRBJ2-5
size: -

CDR3: CASSLDRNNEQFF
DNA: TGTGCCAGTAGTTTGGACAGAAACAATGAGCAGTTCTTC
D: -
V: TRBV19
J: TRBJ2-1
size: many

CDR3: CASSTSGTVYEQYF
DNA: TGTGCCAGCAGCACTTCCGGGACGGTCTACGAGCAGTACTTC
D: -
V: TRBV13
J: TRBJ2-7
size: many

CDR3: CSVEVQAVVSYGYTF
DNA: TGCAGCGTTGAGGTTCAAGCGGTAGTTAGCTATGGCTATACCTTC
D: -
V: TRBV29-1
J: TRBJ1-2
size: few

CDR3: CASSIDPPGQWSYGQYF
DNA: TGTGCCAGCAGCATCGACCCGCCGGGACAGTGGAGCTACGGGCAGTACTTC
D: TRBD1
V: TRBV11-2
J: TRBJ2-7
size: -

CDR3: CASSALAGGPNEQFF
DNA: TGTGCCAGCAGTGCCCTAGCGGGAGGGCCAAATGAGCAGTTCTTC
D: TRBD2
V: TRBV25-1
J: TRBJ2-1
size: -

CDR3: CAGGTREPADTQYF
DNA: TGCGCCGGAGGGACACGGGAGCCCGCAGATACGCAATATTTT
D: -
V: TRBV11-2
J: TRBJ2-3
size: -

CDR3: CSVVQGANLPQHF
DNA: TGCAGTGTTGTACAGGGGGCAAATCTGCCCCAGCATTTT
D: TRBD1
V: TRBV29-1
J: TRBJ1-5
size: -

CDR3: CVSSFTTGRNSPIHF
DNA: TGTGTCAGCAGTTTCACGACAGGGCGTAATTCACCCATCCACTTT
D: TRBD1
V: TRBV12-3/TRBV12-4
J: TRBJ1-6
size: -

CDR3: CASSSRTGNYYGYTF
DNA: TGTGCCAGCAGCTCGCGGACAGGGAACTACTATGGCTACACCTTC
D: TRBD1
V: TRBV7-8
J: TRBJ1-2
size: -

CDR3: CASSQDRRRAGTNTEAFF
DNA: TGCGCCAGCAGCCAAGACAGGAGGAGGGCAGGCACGAACACTGAAGCTTTCTTT
D: -
V: TRBV4-1
J: TRBJ1-1
size: -

CDR3: CATRPTGCYEQFF
DNA: TGTGCCACCAGACCCACAGGTTGCTATGAGCAGTTCTTC
D: -
V: TRBV11-2
J: TRBJ2-1
size: -

CDR3: CASSPTGEKYEQFF
DNA: TGTGCCAGCAGCCCAACAGGGGAGAAGTATGAGCAGTTCTTC
D: TRBD1
V: TRBV7-9
J: TRBJ2-1
size: few

CDR3: CASNLDRCGAQYF
DNA: TGTGCCAGCAACTTAGACAGGTGCGGGGCCCAGTACTTC
D: -
V: TRBV11-2
J: TRBJ2-5
size: -

CDR3: CDNSEAYNSPLHF
DNA: TGTGACAACAGTGAAGCTTATAATTCACCCCTCCACTTT
D: -
V: TRBV6-1
J: TRBJ1-6
size: -

CDR3: CASSQVAGTGDEKLFF
DNA: TGCGCCAGCAGCCAAGTAGCCGGGACCGGAGACGAAAAACTGTTTTTT
D: -
V: TRBV4-1
J: TRBJ1-4
size: once

CDR3: CSVGQQYGYAF
DNA: TGCAGCGTTGGACAGCAGTATGGCTACGCCTTC
D: -
V: TRBV29-1
J: TRBJ1-2
size: -

CDR3: CASNPRQFQETQYF
DNA: TGTGCCAGCAACCCCCGACAATTCCAAGAGACCCAGTACTTC
D: -
V: TRBV5-5
J: TRBJ2-5
size: -

CDR3: CAISEGSQPQHF
DNA: TGTGCCATCAGTGAAGGCAGTCAGCCCCAGCATTTT
D: -
V: TRBV10-3
J: TRBJ1-5
size: many

CDR3: CASTIVGGGLDEQFF
DNA: TGCGCCAGCACTATAGTGGGAGGAGGTCTCGATGAGCAGTTCTTC
D: -
V: TRBV10-2
J: TRBJ2-1
size: -

CDR3: CASSPLVTTADTQYF
DNA: TGTGCCAGCAGCCCTTTGGTGACTACCGCAGATACGCAGTATTTT
D: -
V: TRBV7-9
J: TRBJ2-3
size: -

CDR3: CASSPGTSGGTEAFF
DNA: TGCGCCAGCAGCCCTGGGACATCGGGAGGCACTGAAGCTTTCTTT
D: -
V: TRBV5-1
J: TRBJ1-1
size: many

CDR3: CASGPGTSGRAGAYDEQFF
DNA: TGTGCCAGCGGTCCTGGGACTAGCGGGAGGGCCGGCGCCTACGATGAGCAGTTCTTC
D: TRBD2
V: TRBV6-5
J: TRBJ2-1
size: -

CDR3: CASSQSPRAGDYTF
DNA: TGTGCCAGCAGCCAATCGCCCCGGGCGGGAGACTACACCTTC
D: -
V: TRBV16
J: TRBJ1-2
size: -

CDR3: CSARDRLQETQYF
DNA: TGCAGTGCTCGGGACAGGCTACAAGAGACCCAGTACTTC
D: TRBD1
V: TRBV20-1
J: TRBJ2-5
size: -

CDR3: CASSQVRDRRYEQYF
DNA: TGCGCCAGCAGCCAAGTAAGGGACCGTAGGTATGAGCAGTACTTC
D: -
V: TRBV4-1
J: TRBJ2-7
size: -

CDR3: CSFGQGLGKTQYF
DNA: TGCAGCTTTGGGCAGGGTTTGGGAAAAACCCAGTACTTC
D: -
V: TRBV29-1
J: TRBJ2-5
size: -

CDR3: CASGLAGAQSTDTQYF
DNA: TGTGCCAGCGGACTAGCGGGGGCTCAAAGCACAGATACGCAGTATTTT
D: TRBD2
V: TRBV12-3/TRBV12-4
J: TRBJ2-3
size: many

CDR3: CASSDRDGGYEQYF
DNA: TGTGCCAGCAGTGACCGGGACGGGGGCTACGAGCAGTACTTC
D: -
V: TRBV6-1
J: TRBJ2-7
size: -

CDR3: CASSSSGLAADEQFF
DNA: TGTGCCAGCAGCAGTTCGGGACTAGCGGCTGATGAGCAGTTCTTC
D: TRBD2
V: TRBV7-8
J: TRBJ2-1
size: -

CDR3: CASSPGQGATGLYEQYF
DNA: TGTGCCAGCAGTCCGGGACAGGGGGCTACTGGGCTGTACGAGCAGTACTTC
D: TRBD1
V: TRBV6-6
J: TRBJ2-7
size: -

CDR3: CASSPSVGISYKQYF
DNA: TGTGCCAGTAGCCCATCTGTGGGAATATCCTACAAGCAGTACTTC
D: -
V: TRBV11-2
J: TRBJ2-7
size: -

CDR3: CTRSPAQGAQETQYF
DNA: TGCACCAGGAGCCCCGCGCAGGGGGCTCAAGAGACCCAGTATTTC
D: -
V: TRBV1
J: TRBJ2-5
size: -

CDR3: CASSSRPSGRIYDQFF
DNA: TGTGCCAGCAGCTCGCGTCCCAGCGGGAGGATCTACGACCAGTTCTTC
D: TRBD2
V: TRBV11-2
J: TRBJ2-1
size: once

CDR3: CASSRDRCVGNTEAFF
DNA: TGTGCCAGCAGCCGGGACAGGTGCGTAGGGAACACTGAAGCTTTCTTT
D: TRBD1
V: TRBV6-5
J: TRBJ1-1
size: -

CDR3: CASSLISGKSGELFF
DNA: TGTGCCAGCAGCTTAATTAGCGGGAAGTCAGGGGAGCTGTTTTTT
D: TRBD2
V: TRBV7-9
J: TRBJ2-2
size: -

CDR3: CASSKTSGGVYKQYF
DNA: TGCGCCAGCAGCAAGACCAGCGGGGGTGTCTACAAGCAGTACTTC
D: TRBD2
V: TRBV5-1
J: TRBJ2-7
size: -

CDR3: CASSPRTGGYNQPQHF
DNA: TGTGCCAGTAGTCCACGGACAGGGGGCTACAATCAGCCCCAGCATTTT
D: TRBD1
V: TRBV19
J: TRBJ1-5
size: few

CDR3: CASGRHISGSPIYF
DNA: TGTGCTAGCGGCAGGCATATCTCTGGAAGCCCCATATATTTT
D: -
V: TRBV6-5
J: TRBJ1-3
size: -

CDR3: CASSLATGYETQYF
DNA: TGTGCCAGCAGCTTAGCAACTGGGTATGAGACCCAGTACTTC
D: -
V: TRBV7-9
J: TRBJ2-5
size: many

CDR3: CASRPTRVAGEQYF
DNA: TGTGCCAGCCGCCCTACGCGTGTAGCAGGCGAACAGTACTTC
D: -
V: TRBV12-3/TRBV12-4
J: TRBJ2-7
size: -

CDR3: CASSLAGGAVSCEQYF
DNA: TGCGCTAGCAGCTTGGCGGGCGGGGCCGTTTCCTGCGAGCAGTACTTC
D: -
V: TRBV5-1
J: TRBJ2-7
size: -

CDR3: CATSDLARDTGELFF
DNA: TGTGCCACCAGTGATTTAGCGCGGGACACCGGGGAGCTGTTTTTT
D: -
V: TRBV24-1
J: TRBJ2-2
size: many

CDR3: CASSELAGEQYF
DNA: TGTGCCAGCAGTGAACTGGCGGGGGAGCAGTACTTC
D: -
V: TRBV25-1
J: TRBJ2-7
size: -

CDR3: CASSPRWGPFGNEQFF
DNA: TGTGCCAGCAGCCCCCGCTGGGGCCCCTTTGGCAATGAGCAGTTCTTC
D: -
V: TRBV7-3
J: TRBJ2-1
size: -

CDR3: CASSVDGREGYTF
DNA: TGTGCCAGCAGCGTCGACGGCCGGGAGGGCTACACCTTC
D: -
V: TRBV11-2
J: TRBJ1-2
size: -

CDR3: CASTLQPENGYTF
DNA: TGTGCCAGCACTTTACAGCCGGAAAATGGCTACACCTTC
D: -
V: TRBV12-3/TRBV12-4
J: TRBJ1-2
size: -

CDR3: CVIGKSGSYEQYF
DNA: TGTGTCATCGGAAAGTCGGGGTCCTACGAGCAGTACTTC
D: -
V: TRBV10-3
J: TRBJ2-7
size: -

CDR3: CASSYLTSGGASGERYEQYF
DNA: TGTGCCAGCAGTTATCTGACTTCGGGGGGGGCTAGCGGAGAACGCTACGAGCAGTACTTC
D: TRBD2
V: TRBV6-6
J: TRBJ2-7
size: -

CDR3: CAGSELTTSYEQYF
DNA: TGCGCAGGCAGTGAGCTAACGACTAGCTACGAGCAGTACTTC
D: -
V: TRBV10-2
J: TRBJ2-7
size: -

CDR3: CAISESGDLLYNQQFF
DNA: TGTGCCATCAGTGAGTCGGGGGACTTGCTCTACAATCAGCAGTTCTTC
D: -
V: TRBV10-3
J: TRBJ2-1
size: -